Described below is a single T cell receptor (beta chain) sequence and its context. Its specificity is unknown. This sample was included in a study of shared clonotypes between healthy human individuals. Across the whole study: The study drew on a couple of women and three men aged 18 to 49 as donors. Study observations and caveats: Between a few donors, naive CD4 clonotypes were shared at a level of about 5%.

Losses at the gene ends were 7 bases for V and 8 bases for J; bases not matched to a gene: 7. CDR1 is MNHNY and CDR2 is SVGAGI in the germline V gene (reference sequence). The CDR3 runs to 13 residues. Donors comprised only Caucasian adults living in Nashville, Tennessee. An even split of each subset's genomic DNA across several immunoSEQ plates was performed. Data came from immunoSEQ multiplex PCR; TCRdb stores just in-frame clones and leaves some out. The sample carries about 1 million clones, around 76% recorded once. The gene calls are TRBV6-6 and TRBJ2-1, with 8 bases that match TRBD1. The sequenced material came from memory CD4+ T cells sorted from blood. Subset in this sample: CD45RA-negative fraction. This clonotype originated in a man younger than 35 in good health. The CDR3, as DNA: TGTGCCAGCACCCGACAGGGGACCGATGAGCAGTTCTTC. This encodes CASTRQGTDEQFF.